This TCR beta chain is from a study of shared clonotypes between healthy human individuals. Study-level results: Non-shared clonotypes had lower generation probabilities than those shared by all four donors.

As to this clone: The antigen is undetermined.

CD45RO-negative CD8 cells positively selected for CCR7 made up the naive population, which excluded terminally differentiated effector memory CD45RA+ cells. Some clones are missing from TCRdb's copy, which holds only in-frame ones; the method was immunoSEQ multiplex PCR. The repertoire has approximately 2,000,000 clones, around 93% of them found once; the top ten carry around 1.8%. Specimen: naive CD8+ T cells from PBMCs. This clonotype was sampled from a man aged 18-30 years in good health. Some clones in this sample may be carry-over from other donors' samples.

In DNA, the CDR3 is TGCAGCGCCCAAGGACTAGCGGGCACGTTCTACAATGAGCAGTTCTTC. It encodes CSAQGLAGTFYNEQFF. The chain is built from TRBV29-1 and TRBJ2-1; TRBD2 aligns across 11 bases. Germline CDR1 is SQVTM and CDR2 is ANQGSEA. CDR3 length: 16 residues. V lost 7 bases, J lost 3 bases, and 11 bases stayed unmatched.